These 25 T cell receptor beta chains share one sample of origin, sequenced in a study of blood T cell repertoires in COVID-19 (dated by TCRdb to about 2020). The library came from the immunoSEQ multiplex PCR assay. Entries here come from immuneACCESS through TCRdb and include only in-frame sequences with V and J called. Some clones fail to appear in such tables; in the studies checked, an unresolved V gene covers under half of the shortfall, and the cause of the remainder is unknown. Here the sample has 300,000 to 400,000 clones; less than 90% occur a single time. The ten most abundant clones make up about 7.1% of the sample. The material sequenced was peripheral blood. The source is an older woman with COVID-19, enrolled during active disease.

The chain uses TRBV5-1 and TRBJ1-2; D is perhaps TRBD1 (5 bases). Germline CDR1 is SGHRS and CDR2 is YFSETQ. The CDR3 has 12 amino acids. V gave up 5 bases and J gave up 4 bases, with 9 bases separating them. The chain's CDR3 is CASRPDSYGYTF. The CDR3 DNA reads as TGCGCCAGCAGACCCGACAGCTATGGCTACACCTTC.

V and J are TRBV19 and TRBJ1-5; TRBD1 is a possible D gene (6 bases). V was cut by 6 bases and J by 5 bases, with 14 bases left in between. CDR3 length equals 14 residues. Per the germline V gene, CDR1 is LNHDA and CDR2 is SQIVND (reference sequence). In nucleotides, the CDR3 is TGTGCCAGTAGATGGGTGGGGGCTCATCAGCCCCAGCATTTT. Encoded protein: CASRWVGAHQPQHF.

The chain joins TRBV5-1 to TRBJ2-1; TRBD2 matches at 7 bases. The germline V gene encodes CDR1 SGHRS and CDR2 YFSETQ. CDR3 size: 15 residues. V shed 5 bases and J 8 bases; nucleotides not matched to a gene: 13. The CDR3 sequence is CASRERGGVTDEQFF. The CDR3 bases are TGCGCCAGCAGGGAGCGGGGAGGGGTTACGGATGAGCAGTTCTTC.

J is TRBJ2-2 and V is TRBV7-2; no firm D call. Between the trimmed V and J ends, which lost 3 bases and 1 base, there was a span of 9 bases. Germline CDR1 reads SGHTA; CDR2 reads FQGNSA. CDR3 size: 15 residues. The CDR3 coding sequence is TGTGCCAGCAGCTTTTTGGGCATGAACACCGGGGAGCTGTTTTTT. Protein sequence: CASSFLGMNTGELFF.

This clone is a singleton in its sample. The chain recombines TRBV27 with TRBJ2-2; tentatively, D is TRBD2 (5 bases). Trimming cost V 5 bases and J 1 base, with 17 bases left between them. Per germline, CDR1 MNHEY and CDR2 SMNVEV (reference sequence). The CDR3 covers 17 residues. The CDR3 DNA is TGTGCCAGCAGTCCGAGGGCTAGCTGGGGGAACACCGGGGAGCTGTTTTTT. Translated, it gives CASSPRASWGNTGELFF.

The V gene is TRBV4-1, the J gene TRBJ2-5; D is perhaps TRBD2 (5 bases). V lost 1 base and J lost 5, with 11 bases in between. This CDR3 has 14 residues. Germline-derived CDR1 and CDR2 are MGHRA and YSYEKL. The CDR3 is CASSQAARAETQYF. The CDR3, as DNA: TGCGCCAGCAGCCAAGCCGCGCGGGCGGAGACCCAGTACTTC.

V usage is TRBV6-5 and J usage is TRBJ2-3, with a weak D call TRBD2 (6 bases). CDR3 length equals 15 residues. The germline V and J ends were trimmed by 6 bases and 4 bases, with 17 bases remaining between them. Germline values: CDR1 MNHEY, CDR2 SVGAGI. The CDR3 region has the DNA TGTGCCAGCAGCCGAGGGACTTCCCCCGCAGATACGCAGTATTTT. Protein product: CASSRGTSPADTQYF.

The rearrangement links TRBV12-3 or TRBV12-4 to TRBJ1-2; 7 positions agree with TRBD1. The CDR3 extends over 13 amino acids. V lost 6 bases and J lost 8; bases outside the gene matches: 9. CDR3 region: CASSRDRVQGYTF. The CDR3 coding sequence is TGTGCCAGCAGCCGTGACAGGGTTCAGGGCTACACCTTC.

This chain links TRBV3-1 (or the pseudogene TRBV3-2) with TRBJ2-7; no definite D call. Germline CDR1 and CDR2: LGHDT and YNNKEL (reference sequence). This CDR3 is built from 14 residues. Trimming removed 3 bases at V and 0 bases at J, with 9 bases between. The CDR3 DNA follows: TGTGCCAGCAGCCAGCGCACCTACTCCTACGAGCAGTACTTC. Translated: CASSQRTYSYEQYF.

V gene TRBV12-5 combines with J gene TRBJ1-2, with 8 positions matching TRBD1. Germline V CDR1 and CDR2: LGHNT, FRNRAP. There are 14 residues in the CDR3. Germline trimming cut 3 bases from V and 6 bases from J; bases unmatched to any gene: 6. DNA of the CDR3: TGTGCTAGTGGTTTTCAGGGGGCTATGGATGGCTACACCTTC. It encodes CASGFQGAMDGYTF.

The chain combines TRBV6-5 with TRBJ1-6, with 9 bases that match TRBD1. The V gene's germline CDR1 is MNHEY and CDR2 SVGAGI. This CDR3 spans 14 amino acids. The V gene end was trimmed by 6 bases and the J gene end by 7 bases; junction bases not matched to a gene: 4. The CDR3 loop reads CASSLGQGNSPLHF. The CDR3 nucleotides read TGTGCCAGCAGCTTAGGACAGGGGAATTCACCCCTCCACTTT.

The chain employs TRBV7-2 and TRBJ2-3; 8 bases align to TRBD2. CDR3 length: 16 amino acids. Trimming took 2 bases from V and 2 from J; bases not matched to a gene: 6. CDR1 is SGHTA and CDR2 is FQGNSA in the germline V gene. CDR3 protein: CASSLTAGGATDTQYF. CDR3 coding DNA: TGTGCCAGCAGCTTAACGGCGGGGGGAGCCACAGATACGCAGTATTTT.

Turning to this clone: In the same sample, other DNA sequences code for this CDR3. The V gene is TRBV6-5, the J gene TRBJ2-7; D is unresolved. CDR1 is MNHEY and CDR2 is SVGAGI in the germline V gene. With 0 bases removed from V and 1 base from J, the gap between germline ends came to 4 bases. The CDR3 covers 13 residues. CDR3 residues: CASSYSRSYEQYF. CDR3 coding DNA: TGTGCCAGCAGTTACTCTCGGTCCTACGAGCAGTACTTC.

This rearrangement joins TRBV7-2 to TRBJ1-2; 12 bases are a match to TRBD1. CDR1 SGHTA and CDR2 FQGNSA come from the germline V gene. V was pared by 5 bases and J by 7 bases, with 8 bases of the junction left unmatched. The CDR3 is 15 amino acids. The CDR3 loop reads CASSPRDRGQIGYTF. The CDR3 region has the DNA TGTGCCAGCAGCCCGCGGGACAGGGGGCAGATTGGCTACACCTTC.

The genes are TRBV6-6 and TRBJ2-7; maybe TRBD1 (6 bases). Trimming left V 0 bases short and J 4 bases short, with 10 bases between. The CDR3 extends over 14 amino acids. Germline V gives CDR1 MNHNY, CDR2 SVGAGI (reference sequence). In DNA form, the CDR3 reads TGTGCCAGCAGTTACTCTGGGGGCGGGTACGAGCAGTACTTC. This sequence encodes CASSYSGGGYEQYF.

This clone has a count of ten or more. J is TRBJ1-4 and V is TRBV5-6; 7 bases agree with TRBD1. CDR1 SGHDT and CDR2 YYEEEE come from the germline V gene. This CDR3 spans 17 amino acids. V gave up 2 bases and J gave up 0 bases; unmatched junction bases: 7. CDR3 DNA: TGTGCCAGCAGCTTACCCGTCACAGGGGCAACTAATGAAAAACTGTTTTTT. This gives the protein CASSLPVTGATNEKLFF.

This clone has a single count. CDR3 sequence: CASSILLTSGSPTRPYGYTF. CDR3 in DNA: TGTGCCAGTAGTATTTTGTTAACATCGGGATCCCCAACCAGACCATATGGCTACACCTTC. The rearrangement joins TRBV19 to TRBJ1-2; D is unclear. V shed 3 bases and J shed 5 bases, with 31 bases lying between them. The germline V gene has CDR1 LNHDA and CDR2 SQIVND (reference sequence). The CDR3 contains 20 residues.

The chain recombines TRBV27 with TRBJ2-1, with TRBD1 as a possible D gene (6 bases). Trimming removed 4 bases at V and 7 bases at J, with 8 bases between. This CDR3 region has 12 residues. Germline V gives CDR1 MNHEY, CDR2 SMNVEV (reference sequence). DNA of the CDR3: TGTGCCAGCAGTTCACAGGGTAATGAGCAGTTCTTC. Residues: CASSSQGNEQFF.

The rearrangement uses TRBV18 and TRBJ1-2; D gene unclear. Germline V CDR1 and CDR2: KGHSH, LQKENI. The CDR3 totals 15 residues. Between the trimmed V and J ends, which lost 3 bases and 3 bases, there was a span of 14 bases. For the CDR3, the DNA is TGTGCCAGCTCACCCAGCCGGGGTACTGACTATGGCTACACCTTC. Translation: CASSPSRGTDYGYTF.

This clone appeared once. J is TRBJ1-5 and V is TRBV30; the match to TRBD1 covers 7 bases. Germline assignment: CDR1 GTSNPN and CDR2 SVGIG (reference sequence). V shed 4 bases and J 0 bases; nucleotides not matched to a gene: 6. The CDR3 loop spans 15 amino acids. Here the CDR3 reads CAWNTGTASNQPQHF. The CDR3 DNA reads TGTGCCTGGAATACCGGGACAGCTAGCAATCAGCCCCAGCATTTT.

The CDR3 sequence: CSVLLYRGGNTEAFF. CDR3 DNA sequence: TGCAGCGTTCTTCTTTACCGGGGTGGGAACACTGAAGCTTTCTTT. The J gene is TRBJ1-1, the V gene TRBV29-1; D gene unclear. Germline CDR1 and CDR2: SQVTM and ANQGSEA. V was shortened by 5 bases and J by 1 base, with 17 bases between the two germline ends. The CDR3 extends over 15 amino acids.

This clone was detected once. The chain recombines TRBV12-5 with TRBJ2-5, with 8 bases that match TRBD1. CDR1 and CDR2 from the germline V gene are LGHNT and FRNRAP. This CDR3 has 14 residues. Germline trimming cut 1 base from V and 5 bases from J; bases unmatched to any gene: 3. The CDR3 here is CASGLGQGSETQYF. The CDR3 DNA reads as TGTGCTAGTGGTTTGGGACAGGGGTCGGAGACCCAGTACTTC.

CDR3 in DNA: TGTGCCAGCAGTGAAGGGACTAGCGGGTCCGGGACCCAGTACTTC. It codes for CASSEGTSGSGTQYF. The rearrangement links TRBV6-1 to TRBJ2-5; 11 nucleotides line up with TRBD2. The CDR3 totals 15 residues. Looked up from germline, CDR1 is MNHNS and CDR2 is SASEGT. V shed 1 base and J 7 bases; nucleotides not matched to a gene: 5.

V gene TRBV27 combines with J gene TRBJ2-1, with unresolved D. The CDR3 contains 14 residues. Germline lookup yields CDR1 MNHEY and CDR2 SMNVEV (reference sequence). Trimming removed 3 bases from V and 3 bases from J, with 9 bases in between. The CDR3 DNA sequence: TGTGCCAGCAGTTTTTCCCTCTTCTACAATGAGCAGTTCTTC. It translates to CASSFSLFYNEQFF.

The sample holds one count of this clone. J is TRBJ2-7 and V is TRBV30, with 10 bases matching TRBD2. J gave up 0 bases and V 3 bases, and 8 bases lay outside the gene matches. CDR3 length: 16 residues. CDR1 is GTSNPN, CDR2 SVGIG, per germline (reference sequence). The CDR3 loop reads CAWSPTSGRHSYEQYF. CDR3 nucleotides: TGTGCCTGGAGCCCGACTAGCGGGCGCCACTCCTACGAGCAGTACTTC.